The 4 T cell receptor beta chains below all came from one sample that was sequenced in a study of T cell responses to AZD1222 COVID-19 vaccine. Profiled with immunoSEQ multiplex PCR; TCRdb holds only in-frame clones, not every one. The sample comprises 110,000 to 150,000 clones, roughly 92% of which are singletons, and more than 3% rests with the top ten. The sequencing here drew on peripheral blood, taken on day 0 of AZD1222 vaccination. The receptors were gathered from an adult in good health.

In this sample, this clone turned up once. Here the CDR3 DNA reads TGTGCCAGCAGCCAAAATCGCCGCGGCGGGGAGCTGTTTTTT. Its translation is CASSQNRRGGELFF. The V gene is TRBV3-1 (or the pseudogene TRBV3-2), the J gene TRBJ2-2, with D unclear. The CDR3 is made up of 14 amino acids. Germline V gene sequence: CDR1 LGHDT, CDR2 YNNKEL (reference sequence). V dropped 2 bases and J dropped 7 bases, with 11 bases sitting between them.

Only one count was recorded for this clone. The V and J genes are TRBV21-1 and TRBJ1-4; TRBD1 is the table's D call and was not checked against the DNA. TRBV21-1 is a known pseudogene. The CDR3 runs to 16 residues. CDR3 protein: CASSKWGTFANEKLFF. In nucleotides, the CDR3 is TGTGCCAGCAGCAAATGGGGGACATTCGCTAATGAAAAACTGTTTTTT.

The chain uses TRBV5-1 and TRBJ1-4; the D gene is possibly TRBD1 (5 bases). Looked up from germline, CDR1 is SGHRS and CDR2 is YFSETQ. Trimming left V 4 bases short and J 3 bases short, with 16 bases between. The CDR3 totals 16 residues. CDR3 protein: CASSPRGLGSNEKLFF. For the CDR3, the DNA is TGCGCCAGCAGCCCTCGGGGGTTGGGTTCTAATGAAAAACTGTTTTTT.

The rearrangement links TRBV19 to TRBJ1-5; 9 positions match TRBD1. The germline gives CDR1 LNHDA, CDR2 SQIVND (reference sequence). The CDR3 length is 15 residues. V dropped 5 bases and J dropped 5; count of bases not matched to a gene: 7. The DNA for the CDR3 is TGTGCCAGTAGTTCGGCGGACAGGGGTGATCAGCCCCAGCATTTT. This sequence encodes CASSSADRGDQPQHF.